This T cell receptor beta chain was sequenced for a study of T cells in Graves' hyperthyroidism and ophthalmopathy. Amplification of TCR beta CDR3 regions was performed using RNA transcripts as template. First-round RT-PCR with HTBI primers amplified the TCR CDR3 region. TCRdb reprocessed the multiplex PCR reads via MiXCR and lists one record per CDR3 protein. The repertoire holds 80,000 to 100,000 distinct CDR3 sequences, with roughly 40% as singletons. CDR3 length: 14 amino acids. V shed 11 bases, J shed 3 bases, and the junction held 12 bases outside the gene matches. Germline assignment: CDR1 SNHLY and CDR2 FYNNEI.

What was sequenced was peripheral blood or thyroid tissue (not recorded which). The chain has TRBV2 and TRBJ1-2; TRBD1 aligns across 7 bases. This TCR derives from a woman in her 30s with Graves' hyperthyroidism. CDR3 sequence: CAGRREGADYGYTF. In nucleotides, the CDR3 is TGTGCCGGGAGGCGGGAGGGGGCCGACTATGGCTACACCTTC.